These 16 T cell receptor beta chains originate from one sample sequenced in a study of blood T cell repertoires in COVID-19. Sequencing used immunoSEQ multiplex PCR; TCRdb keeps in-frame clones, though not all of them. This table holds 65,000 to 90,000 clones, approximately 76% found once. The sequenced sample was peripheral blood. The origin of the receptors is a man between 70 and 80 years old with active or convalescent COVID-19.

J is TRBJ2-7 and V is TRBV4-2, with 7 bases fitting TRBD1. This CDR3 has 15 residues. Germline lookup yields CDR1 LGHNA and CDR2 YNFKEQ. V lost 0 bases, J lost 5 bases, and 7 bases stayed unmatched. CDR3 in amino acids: CASSQEGQRRDEQYF. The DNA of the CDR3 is TGTGCCAGCAGCCAAGAGGGACAGCGAAGGGACGAGCAGTACTTC.

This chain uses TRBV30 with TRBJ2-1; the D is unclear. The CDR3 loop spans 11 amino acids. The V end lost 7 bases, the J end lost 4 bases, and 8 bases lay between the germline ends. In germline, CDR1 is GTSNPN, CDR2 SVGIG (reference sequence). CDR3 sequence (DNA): TGTGCCTTGTCTCTATACAATGAGCAGTTCTTC. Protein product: CALSLYNEQFF.

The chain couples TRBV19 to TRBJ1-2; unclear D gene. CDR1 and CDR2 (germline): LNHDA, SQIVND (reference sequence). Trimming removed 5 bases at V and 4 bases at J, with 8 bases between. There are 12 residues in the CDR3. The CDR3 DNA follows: TGTGCCAGTAGTGACATGGGCTATGGCTACACCTTC. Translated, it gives CASSDMGYGYTF.

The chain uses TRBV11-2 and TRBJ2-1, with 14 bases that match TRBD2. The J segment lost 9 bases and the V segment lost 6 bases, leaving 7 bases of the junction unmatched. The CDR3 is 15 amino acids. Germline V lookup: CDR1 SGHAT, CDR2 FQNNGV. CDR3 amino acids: CASSPTSGGAAEQFF. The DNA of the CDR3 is TGTGCCAGCAGTCCGACTAGCGGGGGGGCTGCTGAGCAGTTCTTC.

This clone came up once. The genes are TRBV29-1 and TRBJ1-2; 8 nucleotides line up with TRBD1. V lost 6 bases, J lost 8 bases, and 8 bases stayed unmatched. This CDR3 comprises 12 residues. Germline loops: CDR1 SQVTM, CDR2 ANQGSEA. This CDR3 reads CSVSRTGKGYTF. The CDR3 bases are TGCAGCGTGTCAAGGACAGGGAAGGGCTACACCTTC.

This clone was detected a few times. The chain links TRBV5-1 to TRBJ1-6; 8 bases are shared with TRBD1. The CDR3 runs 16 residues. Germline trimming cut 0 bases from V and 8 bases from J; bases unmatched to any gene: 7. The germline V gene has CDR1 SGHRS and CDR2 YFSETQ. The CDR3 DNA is TGCGCCAGCAGCTTGGCCCCCCAGGGGGCCGATTCACCCCTCCACTTT. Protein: CASSLAPQGADSPLHF.

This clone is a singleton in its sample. The CDR3 nucleotides read TGTGCCATCAGCCTTTCTAGCGGGGGGGCCGTGGCCACAGATACGCAGTATTTT. It translates to CAISLSSGGAVATDTQYF. This chain joins TRBV10-3 and TRBJ2-3, with TRBD2 matching 12 bases. The CDR3 has 18 residues. The V and J ends lost 6 bases and 2 bases, in that order; junction bases with no gene match: 12. Germline loops: CDR1 ENHRY, CDR2 SYGVKD.

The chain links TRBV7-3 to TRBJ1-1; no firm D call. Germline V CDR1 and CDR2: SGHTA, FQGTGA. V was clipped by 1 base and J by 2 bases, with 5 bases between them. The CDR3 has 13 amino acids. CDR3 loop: CASSLNINTEAFF. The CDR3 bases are TGTGCCAGCAGCTTAAATATAAACACTGAAGCTTTCTTT. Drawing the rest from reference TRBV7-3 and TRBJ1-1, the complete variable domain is GAGVSQTPSNKVTEKGKYVELRCDPISGHTALYWYRQSLGQGPEFLIYFQGTGAADDSGLPNDRFFAVRPEGSVSTLKIQRTERGDSAVYLCASSLNINTEAFFGQGTRLTVV.

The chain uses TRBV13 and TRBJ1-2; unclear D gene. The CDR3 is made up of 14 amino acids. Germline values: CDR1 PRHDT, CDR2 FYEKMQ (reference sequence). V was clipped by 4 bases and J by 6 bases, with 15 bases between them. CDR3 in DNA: TGTGCCAGCAGCTCAGTTTTGGCGGCTCATGGCTACACCTTC. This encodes CASSSVLAAHGYTF.

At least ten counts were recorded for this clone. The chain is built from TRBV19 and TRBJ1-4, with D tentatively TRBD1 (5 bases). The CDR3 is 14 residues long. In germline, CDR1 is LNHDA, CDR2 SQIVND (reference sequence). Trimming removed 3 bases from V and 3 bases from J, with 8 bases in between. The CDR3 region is CASSIAGSNEKLFF. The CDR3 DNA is TGTGCCAGTAGTATTGCAGGGTCTAATGAAAAACTGTTTTTT.

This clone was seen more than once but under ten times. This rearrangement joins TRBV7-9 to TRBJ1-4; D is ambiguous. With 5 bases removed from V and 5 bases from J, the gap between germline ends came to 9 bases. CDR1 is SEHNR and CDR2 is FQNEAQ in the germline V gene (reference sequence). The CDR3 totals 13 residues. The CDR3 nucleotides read TGTGCCAGCAGCGAGGATGGGAATGAAAAACTGTTTTTT. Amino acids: CASSEDGNEKLFF. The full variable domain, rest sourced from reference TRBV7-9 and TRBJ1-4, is DTGVSQNPRHKITKRGQNVTFRCDPISEHNRLYWYRQTLGQGPEFLTYFQNEAQLEKSRLLSDRFSAERPKGSFSTLEIQRTEQGDSAMYLCASSEDGNEKLFFGSGTQLSVL.

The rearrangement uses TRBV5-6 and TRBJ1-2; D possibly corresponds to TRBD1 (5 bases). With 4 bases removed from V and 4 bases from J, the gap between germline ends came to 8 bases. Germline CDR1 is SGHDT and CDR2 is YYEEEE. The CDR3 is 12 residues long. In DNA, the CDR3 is TGTGCCAGCAGCCCGGGGGTCTATGGCTACACCTTC. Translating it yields CASSPGVYGYTF. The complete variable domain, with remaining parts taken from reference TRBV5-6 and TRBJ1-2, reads DAGVTQSPTHLIKTRGQQVTLRCSPKSGHDTVSWYQQALGQGPQFIFQYYEEEERQRGNFPDRFSGHQFPNYSSELNVNALLLGDSALYLCASSPGVYGYTFGSGTRLTVV.

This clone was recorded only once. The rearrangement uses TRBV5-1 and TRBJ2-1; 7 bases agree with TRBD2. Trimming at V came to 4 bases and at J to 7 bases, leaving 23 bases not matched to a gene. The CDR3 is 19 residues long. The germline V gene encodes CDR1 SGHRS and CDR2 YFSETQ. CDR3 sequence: CASSPQPPGWGGGRNEQFF. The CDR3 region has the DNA TGCGCCAGCAGCCCGCAGCCCCCCGGGTGGGGCGGGGGTAGAAATGAGCAGTTCTTC.

The DNA of the CDR3 is TGTGCCAGTAGTATAGAACACCTCAATTCACCCCTCCACTTT. Protein: CASSIEHLNSPLHF. The chain is built from TRBV19 and TRBJ1-6; no firm D call. The CDR3 is 14 residues long. Germline CDR1 reads LNHDA; CDR2 reads SQIVND (reference sequence). The V and J ends lost 0 bases and 7 bases respectively, with 7 bases between them.

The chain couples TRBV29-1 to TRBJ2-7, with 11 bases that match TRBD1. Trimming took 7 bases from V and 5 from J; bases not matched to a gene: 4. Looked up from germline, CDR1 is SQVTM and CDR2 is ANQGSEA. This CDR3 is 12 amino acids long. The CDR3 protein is CSAVGQGDEQYF. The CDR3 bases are TGCAGCGCAGTGGGACAGGGGGACGAGCAGTACTTC.

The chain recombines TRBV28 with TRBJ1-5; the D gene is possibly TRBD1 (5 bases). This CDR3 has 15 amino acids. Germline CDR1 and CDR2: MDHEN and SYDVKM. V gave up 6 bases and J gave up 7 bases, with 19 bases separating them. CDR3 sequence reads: CASSPLGGFGQPQHF. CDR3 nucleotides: TGTGCCAGCAGCCCTCTGGGGGGATTCGGGCAGCCCCAGCATTTT.